These 30 T cell receptor beta chains share one sample of origin, sequenced in a study of shared clonotypes between healthy human individuals. The data were produced by immunoSEQ multiplex PCR, yet TCRdb's version contains in-frame clones alone and is incomplete. The sample has over 750,000 clones; roughly 96% are singletons. CD45RO-negative, CCR7-positively selected cells formed the naive CD8 fraction, excluding terminally differentiated effector memory CD45RA+ cells. The sequencing input was naive CD8+ T cells sorted from blood. The receptor set was obtained from a man aged 30 to 45 in good health.

V and J are TRBV6-1 and TRBJ2-2; 10 bases match TRBD2. The CDR3 contains 15 residues. V dropped 3 bases and J dropped 5; count of bases not matched to a gene: 3. The germline gives CDR1 MNHNS, CDR2 SASEGT. The CDR3 DNA reads TGTGCCAGCAGTGATCTAGCGGGAGTGACCGGGGAGCTGTTTTTT. This gives the protein CASSDLAGVTGELFF.

The J gene is TRBJ2-7, the V gene TRBV2; 10 positions match TRBD1. Losses at the gene ends were 0 bases for V and 3 bases for J; bases not matched to a gene: 5. CDR1 and CDR2 from the germline V gene are SNHLY and FYNNEI. This CDR3 has 16 amino acids. CDR3 in amino acids: CASSEAGTGENYEQYF. CDR3 coding DNA: TGTGCCAGCAGTGAAGCGGGGACAGGGGAGAACTACGAGCAGTACTTC.

V and J are TRBV5-6 and TRBJ2-1; the match to TRBD2 covers 10 bases. The trim removed 4 bases at V and 2 bases at J, leaving 3 bases unmatched. CDR3 length: 15 amino acids. CDR1 SGHDT and CDR2 YYEEEE come from the germline V gene. The CDR3 is CASSPGTSAYNEQFF. DNA of the CDR3: TGTGCCAGCAGCCCCGGGACTAGCGCCTACAATGAGCAGTTCTTC.

The chain joins TRBV7-9 to TRBJ2-1, with 7 bases fitting TRBD2. Trimming at V came to 2 bases and at J to 0 bases, leaving 4 bases not matched to a gene. This CDR3 spans 16 amino acids. Germline V lookup: CDR1 SEHNR, CDR2 FQNEAQ (reference sequence). This chain's CDR3 is CASSLFGGSSYNEQFF. The CDR3 DNA is TGTGCCAGCAGCTTATTCGGCGGGAGCTCCTACAATGAGCAGTTCTTC.

The chain uses TRBV14 and TRBJ2-3, with TRBD2 matching over 9 bases. J gave up 4 bases and V 3 bases, and 14 bases lay outside the gene matches. CDR1 is SGHDN, CDR2 FVKESK, per germline. The CDR3 covers 18 residues. CDR3 residues: CASSHTGLEREASDTQYF. The CDR3 region has the DNA TGTGCCAGCAGCCATACGGGCCTGGAGCGGGAGGCGTCAGATACGCAGTATTTT.

The chain couples TRBV13 to TRBJ2-7; D is ambiguous. The length of the CDR3 is 14 residues. CDR1 is PRHDT, CDR2 FYEKMQ, per germline (reference sequence). V was trimmed by 5 bases and J by 0 bases, leaving 11 bases between them. The CDR3 sequence: CASSEQVSSYEQYF. The CDR3 DNA reads TGTGCCAGCAGCGAGCAGGTGAGCTCCTACGAGCAGTACTTC.

J is TRBJ2-7 and V is TRBV11-3; no definite D call. Trimming cost V 2 bases and J 2 bases, with 7 bases left between them. The CDR3 covers 13 residues. CDR1 and CDR2 (germline): SGHNT, YENEEA. CDR3 nucleotides: TGTGCCAGCAGCTTATCAACTACCTACGAGCAGTACTTC. Amino acids: CASSLSTTYEQYF.

The chain uses TRBV6-6 and TRBJ2-1, with TRBD2 matching 10 bases. Germline-derived CDR1 and CDR2 are MNHNY and SVGAGI (reference sequence). This CDR3 contains 16 residues. V shed 0 bases, J shed 6 bases, and the junction held 5 bases outside the gene matches. The DNA of the CDR3 is TGTGCCAGCAGTTACTCCCAGCGGGAGGGCCTCAATGAGCAGTTCTTC. Translation gives CASSYSQREGLNEQFF.

CDR3 sequence: CASSPLVAGPAYEQYF. The CDR3 nucleotides are TGTGCCAGCAGTCCCTTGGTGGCGGGCCCCGCCTACGAGCAGTACTTC. V is TRBV27 and J is TRBJ2-7; tentative D call: TRBD2 (5 bases). CDR3 length equals 16 residues. Germline V gives CDR1 MNHEY, CDR2 SMNVEV (reference sequence). V was cut by 5 bases and J by 2 bases, with 19 bases left in between.

This chain joins TRBV15 and TRBJ2-7, with 8 positions matching TRBD1. Per the germline V gene, CDR1 is LNHNV and CDR2 is YYDKDF (reference sequence). V trimming: 6 bases; J trimming: 0 bases; junction bases outside the gene matches: 7. The CDR3 spans 15 residues. CDR3 amino acids: CATRSTGGSSYEQYF. CDR3 nucleotide sequence: TGTGCCACCAGATCTACAGGGGGAAGCTCCTACGAGCAGTACTTC.

The chain employs TRBV11-2 and TRBJ2-7; no clear D. CDR1 is SGHAT and CDR2 is FQNNGV in the germline V gene. This CDR3 is built from 14 residues. V was clipped by 5 bases and J by 2 bases, with 13 bases between them. The CDR3 DNA sequence: TGTGCCAGCAGCCTGACAAACTGGCCCTACGAGCAGTACTTC. It encodes CASSLTNWPYEQYF.

J is TRBJ1-1 and V is TRBV6-6; perhaps TRBD1 as D (5 bases). Germline CDR1 is MNHNY and CDR2 is SVGAGI (reference sequence). The CDR3 totals 14 residues. V was pared by 4 bases and J by 5 bases, with 14 bases between. The CDR3 spells CASSWRGRGTEAFF. In DNA form, the CDR3 reads TGTGCCAGCAGTTGGCGGGGGAGGGGAACTGAAGCTTTCTTT.

The chain couples TRBV2 to TRBJ1-5, with a possible D match to TRBD1 (6 bases). Germline assignment: CDR1 SNHLY and CDR2 FYNNEI. The length of the CDR3 is 15 residues. V was clipped by 4 bases and J by 1 base, with 11 bases between them. The CDR3 here is CASSVWDTSNQPQHF. CDR3 DNA: TGTGCCAGCAGTGTTTGGGACACGAGCAATCAGCCCCAGCATTTT.

This sequence joins TRBV27 and TRBJ1-1; 9 positions match TRBD1. The CDR3 consists of 15 residues. The germline V gene encodes CDR1 MNHEY and CDR2 SMNVEV (reference sequence). The V and J ends lost 5 bases and 0 bases, in that order; junction bases with no gene match: 4. DNA for the CDR3: TGTGCCAGCAGTCCGGGGACAGGGATGAACACTGAAGCTTTCTTT. Its protein is CASSPGTGMNTEAFF.

The V call is TRBV2, the J call TRBJ1-1; D is possibly TRBD1 (6 bases). Trimming took off 3 bases at V and 6 bases at J, with 14 bases between the two ends. CDR3 length: 14 amino acids. Germline CDR1 and CDR2: SNHLY and FYNNEI. DNA of the CDR3: TGTGCCAGCAGTGATGGGTCAGGGGTGTCTGAAGCTTTCTTT. Amino acids: CASSDGSGVSEAFF.

This chain links TRBV9 with TRBJ2-7; 12 bases are a match to TRBD1. CDR1 is SGDLS and CDR2 is YYNGEE in the germline V gene. The CDR3 runs 20 residues. V lost 3 bases, J lost 3 bases, and 19 bases stayed unmatched. The CDR3, as DNA: TGTGCCAGCAGCGCACAGAACCCCGGGACAGGGGGCCCTCAAGACTACGAGCAGTACTTC. Protein: CASSAQNPGTGGPQDYEQYF.

The chain is built from TRBV7-8 and TRBJ2-5; D remains ambiguous. CDR1 is SGHVS and CDR2 is FQNEAQ in the germline V gene. V lost 4 bases and J lost 2, with 11 bases in between. CDR3 size: 14 residues. The CDR3 loop is CASSSADRQETQYF. CDR3 DNA: TGTGCCAGCAGCTCCGCCGACCGTCAAGAGACCCAGTACTTC. Full variable domain (rest looked up from reference TRBV7-8 and TRBJ2-5): GAGVSQSPRYKVAKRGQDVALRCDPISGHVSLFWYQQALGQGPEFLTYFQNEAQLDKSGLPSDRFFAERPEGSVSTLKIQRTQQEDSAVYLCASSSADRQETQYFGPGTRLLVL.

The V gene is TRBV4-3, the J gene TRBJ1-4; D perhaps matches TRBD1 (5 bases). V lost 4 bases to trimming and J lost 4 bases, with 19 bases between them. CDR3 size: 17 residues. The germline CDR1 and CDR2 sequences are LGHNA and YSLEER. The CDR3 sequence: CASSPVFSQGFNEKLFF. The CDR3 DNA sequence: TGCGCCAGCAGCCCAGTGTTTTCTCAGGGTTTTAATGAAAAACTGTTTTTT.

The CDR3: CAITLAGAGEQYF. The CDR3 nucleotides read TGTGCCATCACTTTAGCGGGAGCGGGCGAGCAGTACTTC. The J gene is TRBJ2-7, the V gene TRBV10-3, with TRBD2 matching 9 bases. CDR1 ENHRY and CDR2 SYGVKD come from the germline V gene. Trimming removed 7 bases from V and 6 bases from J; junction bases left unmatched: 7. The CDR3 contains 13 residues.

This sequence joins TRBV27 and TRBJ2-1; D call uncertain. The V end lost 4 bases, the J end lost 4 bases, and 11 bases lay between the germline ends. Germline assignment: CDR1 MNHEY and CDR2 SMNVEV (reference sequence). The CDR3 is 14 residues long. CDR3 DNA sequence: TGTGCCAGCAGTTCGAGCGCCGGTTACAATGAGCAGTTCTTC. It is translated as CASSSSAGYNEQFF.

V is TRBV27 and J is TRBJ1-5; the D gene is possibly TRBD1 (5 bases). Trimming removed 3 bases from V and 0 bases from J, with 9 bases in between. The germline CDR1 and CDR2 sequences are MNHEY and SMNVEV (reference sequence). The CDR3 has 15 residues. The CDR3 region is CASSFLGDSNQPQHF. For the CDR3, the DNA is TGTGCCAGCAGTTTCTTGGGGGATAGCAATCAGCCCCAGCATTTT.

V is TRBV7-9 and J is TRBJ2-7, with 7 positions matching TRBD2. The CDR3 length is 13 residues. The V and J ends lost 6 bases and 4 bases, in that order; junction bases with no gene match: 6. Per germline, CDR1 SEHNR and CDR2 FQNEAQ (reference sequence). DNA for the CDR3: TGTGCCAGCAGAAGTCGGGAGGCTTACGAGCAGTACTTC. It is translated as CASRSREAYEQYF.

The chain uses TRBV15 and TRBJ2-7; no firm D call. The length of the CDR3 is 14 residues. From germline, CDR1 is LNHNV and CDR2 YYDKDF (reference sequence). Trimming removed 0 bases at V and 4 bases at J, with 10 bases between. The CDR3 spells CATSRDLTKYEQYF. For the CDR3, the DNA is TGTGCCACCAGCAGAGATTTGACGAAATACGAGCAGTACTTC.

V usage is TRBV6-5 and J usage is TRBJ2-1; D might be TRBD2 (6 bases). Trimming cost V 5 bases and J 7 bases, with 15 bases left between them. This CDR3 is 14 amino acids long. Germline assignment: CDR1 MNHEY and CDR2 SVGAGI. The CDR3 protein is CASSARLDGNEQFF. CDR3 in DNA: TGTGCCAGCAGTGCACGACTAGACGGTAATGAGCAGTTCTTC.

The chain links TRBV21-1 to TRBJ1-3. TRBV21-1 is annotated as a pseudogene. This CDR3 has 18 residues. Written as DNA, the CDR3 is TGTGCCAGCAGCAAAGAGGGTAAATTGGACGCCTCTGGAAACACCATATATTTT. This gives the protein CASSKEGKLDASGNTIYF.

Points on this clone: This CDR3 is also generated by other DNA sequences in the sample. J is TRBJ2-7 and V is TRBV19; 8 nucleotides match TRBD1. The CDR3 has 14 amino acids. The trim removed 5 bases at V and 2 bases at J, leaving 5 bases unmatched. The germline gives CDR1 LNHDA, CDR2 SQIVND (reference sequence). The CDR3 region is CASSAGQGTYEQYF. The CDR3 nucleotides read TGTGCCAGTAGTGCAGGACAGGGCACCTACGAGCAGTACTTC.

The CDR3 sequence: CASSLQGGLAGKDTQYF. The CDR3, as DNA: TGTGCCAGCAGTTTACAGGGAGGACTAGCGGGAAAGGATACGCAGTATTTT. This sequence joins TRBV28 and TRBJ2-3; 12 bases line up with TRBD2. Germline loops: CDR1 MDHEN, CDR2 SYDVKM. This CDR3 spans 17 amino acids. The V and J ends lost 2 bases and 6 bases, in that order; junction bases with no gene match: 9. The variable domain in full, completed from reference TRBV28 and TRBJ2-3, reads DVKVTQSSRYLVKRTGEKVFLECVQDMDHENMFWYRQDPGLGLRLIYFSYDVKMKEKGDIPEGYSVSREKKERFSLILESASTNQTSMYLCASSLQGGLAGKDTQYFGPGTRLTVL.

This chain links TRBV7-3 with TRBJ2-1; D may be TRBD2 (6 bases). CDR3 length: 15 amino acids. Per the germline V gene, CDR1 is SGHTA and CDR2 is FQGTGA. Trimming took off 0 bases at V and 7 bases at J, with 13 bases between the two ends. Here the CDR3 DNA reads TGTGCCAGCAGCTTAACGGGACTCCGCGCGAATGAGCAGTTCTTC. It codes for CASSLTGLRANEQFF.

The chain uses TRBV4-3 and TRBJ1-1; D may be TRBD1 (6 bases). The V gene's germline CDR1 is LGHNA and CDR2 YSLEER. V was trimmed by 2 bases and J by 2 bases, leaving 12 bases between them. The CDR3 is 15 amino acids. The CDR3 sequence: CASSQIRGTNTEAFF. In DNA form, the CDR3 reads TGCGCCAGCAGCCAAATTCGGGGGACAAACACTGAAGCTTTCTTT.

The J gene is TRBJ1-1, the V gene TRBV9; D ambiguous. There are 14 residues in the CDR3. CDR1 is SGDLS and CDR2 is YYNGEE in the germline V gene. V was pared by 0 bases and J by 6 bases, with 12 bases between. The CDR3 DNA sequence: TGTGCCAGCAGCGTAGGGTCCGCTTCGGCTGAAGCTTTCTTT. Translation gives CASSVGSASAEAFF.